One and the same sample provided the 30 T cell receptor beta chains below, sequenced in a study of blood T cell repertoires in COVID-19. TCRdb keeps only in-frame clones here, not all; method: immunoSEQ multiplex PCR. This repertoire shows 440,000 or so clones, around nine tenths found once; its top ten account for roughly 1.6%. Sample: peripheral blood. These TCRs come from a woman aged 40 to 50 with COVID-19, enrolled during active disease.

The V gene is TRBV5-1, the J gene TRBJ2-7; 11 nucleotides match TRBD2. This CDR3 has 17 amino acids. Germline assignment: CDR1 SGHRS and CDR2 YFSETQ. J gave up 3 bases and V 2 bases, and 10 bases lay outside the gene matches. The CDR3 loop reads CASSLALAGGGNYEQYF. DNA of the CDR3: TGCGCCAGCAGCTTAGCCCTAGCGGGAGGAGGTAACTACGAGCAGTACTTC.

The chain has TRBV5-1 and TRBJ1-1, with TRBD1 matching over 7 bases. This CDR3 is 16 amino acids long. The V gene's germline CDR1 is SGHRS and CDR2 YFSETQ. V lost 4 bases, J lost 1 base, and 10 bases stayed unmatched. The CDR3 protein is CASSREGQIGNTEAFF. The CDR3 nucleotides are TGCGCCAGCAGCCGAGAGGGACAGATAGGGAACACTGAAGCTTTCTTT.

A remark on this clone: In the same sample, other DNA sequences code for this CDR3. CDR3 loop: CASSLAGNQPQHF. CDR3 DNA: TGCGCCAGCAGCTTGGCAGGGAATCAGCCCCAGCATTTT. This chain joins TRBV5-1 and TRBJ1-5, with a possible D match to TRBD1 (5 bases). CDR1 is SGHRS and CDR2 is YFSETQ in the germline V gene. The CDR3 contains 13 residues. Trimming stripped 0 bases from V and 4 bases from J, with 5 bases between.

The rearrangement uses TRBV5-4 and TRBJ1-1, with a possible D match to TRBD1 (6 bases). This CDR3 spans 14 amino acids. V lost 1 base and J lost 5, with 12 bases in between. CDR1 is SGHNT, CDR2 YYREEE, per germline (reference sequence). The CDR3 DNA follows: TGTGCCAGCAGCTTGCTACAGGGCGAGACTGAAGCTTTCTTT. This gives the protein CASSLLQGETEAFF.

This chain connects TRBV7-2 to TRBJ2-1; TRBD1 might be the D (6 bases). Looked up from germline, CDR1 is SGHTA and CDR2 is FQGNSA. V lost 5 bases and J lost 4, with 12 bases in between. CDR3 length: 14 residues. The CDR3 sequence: CASSPPDSYNEQFF. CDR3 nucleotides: TGTGCCAGCAGCCCTCCGGACAGTTACAATGAGCAGTTCTTC.

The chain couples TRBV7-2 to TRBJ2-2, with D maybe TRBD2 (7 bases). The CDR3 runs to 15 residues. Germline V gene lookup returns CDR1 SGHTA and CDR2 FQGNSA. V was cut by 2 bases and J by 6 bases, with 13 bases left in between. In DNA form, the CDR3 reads TGTGCCAGCAGCTTAAAGGGGGGGTACGCCGGGGAGCTGTTTTTT. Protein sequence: CASSLKGGYAGELFF.

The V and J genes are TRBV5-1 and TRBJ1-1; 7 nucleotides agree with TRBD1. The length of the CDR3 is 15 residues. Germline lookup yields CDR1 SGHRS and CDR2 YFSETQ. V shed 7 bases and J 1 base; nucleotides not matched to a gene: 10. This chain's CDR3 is CASYLAGGSNTEAFF. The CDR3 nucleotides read TGCGCCAGCTATCTTGCAGGGGGGTCGAACACTGAAGCTTTCTTT.

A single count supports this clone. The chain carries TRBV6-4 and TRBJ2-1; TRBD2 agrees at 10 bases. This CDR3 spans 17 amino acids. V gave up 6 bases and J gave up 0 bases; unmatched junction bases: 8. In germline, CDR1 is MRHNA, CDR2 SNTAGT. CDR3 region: CASSRGLAASSYNEQFF. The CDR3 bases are TGTGCCAGCAGCCGAGGACTAGCGGCCAGCTCCTACAATGAGCAGTTCTTC.

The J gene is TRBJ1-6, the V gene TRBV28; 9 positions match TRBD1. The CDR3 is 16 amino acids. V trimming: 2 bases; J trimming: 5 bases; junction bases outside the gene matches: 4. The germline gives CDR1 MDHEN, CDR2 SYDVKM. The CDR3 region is CASSLGTGRNNSPLHF. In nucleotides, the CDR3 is TGTGCCAGCAGTTTAGGGACAGGGAGAAATAATTCACCCCTCCACTTT.

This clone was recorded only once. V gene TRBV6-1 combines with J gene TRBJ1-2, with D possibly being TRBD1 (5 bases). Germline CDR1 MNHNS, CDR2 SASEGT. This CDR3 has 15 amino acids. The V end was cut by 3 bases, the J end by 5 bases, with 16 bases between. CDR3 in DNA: TGTGCCAGCAGTGACCTTGGGACTAACGTTTATGGCTACACCTTC. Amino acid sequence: CASSDLGTNVYGYTF.

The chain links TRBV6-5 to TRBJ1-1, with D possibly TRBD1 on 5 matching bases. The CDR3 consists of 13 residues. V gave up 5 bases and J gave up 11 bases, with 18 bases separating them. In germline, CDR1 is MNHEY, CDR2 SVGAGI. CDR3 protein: CASSHRDSQGAFF. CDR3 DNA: TGTGCCAGCAGTCACCGGGACTCTCAGGGCGCTTTCTTT.

In DNA form, the CDR3 reads TGTGCCACCAGTGATAATGCAGGGGCTGGGAACACCGGGGAGCTGTTTTTT. Translated: CATSDNAGAGNTGELFF. The chain couples TRBV24-1 to TRBJ2-2; D is perhaps TRBD1 (6 bases). V lost 3 bases, J lost 1 base, and 14 bases lay in between. This CDR3 spans 17 amino acids. Germline-derived CDR1 and CDR2 are KGHDR and SFDVKD.

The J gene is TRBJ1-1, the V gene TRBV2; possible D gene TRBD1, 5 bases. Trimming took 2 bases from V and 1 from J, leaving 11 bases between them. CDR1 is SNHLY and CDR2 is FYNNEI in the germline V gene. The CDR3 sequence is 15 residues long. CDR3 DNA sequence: TGTGCCAGCAGTGAATATGGGGCAGCGAACACTGAAGCTTTCTTT. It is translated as CASSEYGAANTEAFF.

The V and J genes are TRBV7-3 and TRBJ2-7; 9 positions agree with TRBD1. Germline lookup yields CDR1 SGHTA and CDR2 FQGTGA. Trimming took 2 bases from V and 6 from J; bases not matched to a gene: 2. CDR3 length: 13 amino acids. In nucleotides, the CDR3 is TGTGCCAGCAGCTTAGACAGGGGGGGCGAGCAGTACTTC. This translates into CASSLDRGGEQYF.

CDR3 amino acids: CASSLGGGRGNTQYF. The DNA for the CDR3 is TGTGCCAGTAGTCTCGGGGGCGGGAGGGGGAATACGCAGTATTTT. This chain connects TRBV19 to TRBJ2-3; 9 nucleotides line up with TRBD2. The J segment lost 7 bases and the V segment lost 5 bases, leaving 10 bases of the junction unmatched. There are 15 residues in the CDR3. Germline CDR1 and CDR2: LNHDA and SQIVND (reference sequence).

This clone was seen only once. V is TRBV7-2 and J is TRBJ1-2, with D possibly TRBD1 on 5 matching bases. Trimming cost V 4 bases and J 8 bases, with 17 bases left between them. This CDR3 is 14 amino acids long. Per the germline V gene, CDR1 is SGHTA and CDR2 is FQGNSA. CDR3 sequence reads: CASSSSGRRGGYTF. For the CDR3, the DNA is TGTGCCAGCAGCTCCTCGGGACGCCGGGGGGGCTACACCTTC.

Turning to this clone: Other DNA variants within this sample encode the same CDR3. CDR3 protein: CASSYTGQINEKLFF. CDR3 DNA sequence: TGTGCCAGCAGTTACACTGGACAGATTAATGAAAAACTGTTTTTT. The chain joins TRBV6-5 to TRBJ1-4; D might be TRBD1 (6 bases). The CDR3 extends over 15 amino acids. Trimming pared 2 bases from V and 4 bases from J, leaving 11 bases between. The germline V gene encodes CDR1 MNHEY and CDR2 SVGAGI.

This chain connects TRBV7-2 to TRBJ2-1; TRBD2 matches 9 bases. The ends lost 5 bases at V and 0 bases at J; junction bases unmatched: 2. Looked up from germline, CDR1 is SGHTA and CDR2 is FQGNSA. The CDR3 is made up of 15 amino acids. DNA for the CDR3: TGTGCCAGCAGCGCGGGGGGGCGCTCCTACAATGAGCAGTTCTTC. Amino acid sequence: CASSAGGRSYNEQFF.

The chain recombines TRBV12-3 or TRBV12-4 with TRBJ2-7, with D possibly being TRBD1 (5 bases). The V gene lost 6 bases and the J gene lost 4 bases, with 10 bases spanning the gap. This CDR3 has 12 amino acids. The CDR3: CASSTNRYEQYF. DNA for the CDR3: TGTGCCAGCAGCACCAACAGGTACGAGCAGTACTTC.

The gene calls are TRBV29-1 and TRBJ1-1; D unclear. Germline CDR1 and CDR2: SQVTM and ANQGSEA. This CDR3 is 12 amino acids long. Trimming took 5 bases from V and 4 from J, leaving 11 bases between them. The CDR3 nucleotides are TGCAGCGTTTCGCGTTTGGTCACTGAAGCTTTCTTT. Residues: CSVSRLVTEAFF.

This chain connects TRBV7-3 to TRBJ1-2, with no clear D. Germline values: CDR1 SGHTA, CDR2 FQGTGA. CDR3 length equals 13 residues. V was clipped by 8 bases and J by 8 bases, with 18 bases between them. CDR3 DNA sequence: TGTGCCAGCGCCGATCCTACCATGTGGGGCTACACCTTC. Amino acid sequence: CASADPTMWGYTF.

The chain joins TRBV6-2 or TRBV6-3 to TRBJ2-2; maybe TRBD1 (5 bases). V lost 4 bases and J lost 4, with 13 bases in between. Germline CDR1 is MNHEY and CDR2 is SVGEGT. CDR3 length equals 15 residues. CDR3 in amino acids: CASSFLTDFTGELFF. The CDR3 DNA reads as TGTGCCAGCAGTTTCCTGACAGATTTCACCGGGGAGCTGTTTTTT.

CDR3 sequence: CASSLAAGETQYF. The CDR3, as DNA: TGTGCCAGCAGCTTAGCGGCAGGCGAGACCCAGTACTTC. This chain joins TRBV7-2 and TRBJ2-5; no firm D call. The CDR3 contains 13 residues. Germline assignment: CDR1 SGHTA and CDR2 FQGNSA. V was pared by 0 bases and J by 5 bases, with 7 bases between.

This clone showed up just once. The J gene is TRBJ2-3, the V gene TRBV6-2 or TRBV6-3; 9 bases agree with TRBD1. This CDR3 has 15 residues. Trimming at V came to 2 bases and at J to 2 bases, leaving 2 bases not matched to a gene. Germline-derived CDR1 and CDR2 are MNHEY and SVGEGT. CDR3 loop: CASSYGDRDTDTQYF. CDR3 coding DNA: TGTGCCAGCAGTTACGGGGACAGGGACACAGATACGCAGTATTTT.

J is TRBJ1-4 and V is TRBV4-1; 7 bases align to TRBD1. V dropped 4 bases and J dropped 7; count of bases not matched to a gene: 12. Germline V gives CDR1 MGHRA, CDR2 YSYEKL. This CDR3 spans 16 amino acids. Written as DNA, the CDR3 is TGCGCCAGCAGCCCGACCAGGACAGGTCTAACTGAAAAACTGTTTTTT. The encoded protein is CASSPTRTGLTEKLFF.

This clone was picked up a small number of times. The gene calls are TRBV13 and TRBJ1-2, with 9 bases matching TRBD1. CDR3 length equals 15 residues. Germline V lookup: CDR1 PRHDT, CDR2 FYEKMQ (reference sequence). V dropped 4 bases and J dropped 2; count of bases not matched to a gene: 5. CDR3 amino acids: CASSWDRERNYGYTF. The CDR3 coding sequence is TGTGCCAGCAGCTGGGACAGGGAGCGGAACTATGGCTACACCTTC.

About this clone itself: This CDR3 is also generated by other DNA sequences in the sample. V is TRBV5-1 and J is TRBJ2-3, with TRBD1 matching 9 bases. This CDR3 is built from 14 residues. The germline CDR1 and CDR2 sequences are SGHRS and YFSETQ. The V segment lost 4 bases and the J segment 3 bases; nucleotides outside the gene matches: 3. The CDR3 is CASSPGQGTDTQYF. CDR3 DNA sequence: TGCGCCAGCAGCCCGGGACAGGGTACAGATACGCAGTATTTT. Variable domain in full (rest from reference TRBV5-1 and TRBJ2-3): KAGVTQTPRYLIKTRGQQVTLSCSPISGHRSVSWYQQTPGQGLQFLFEYFSETQRNKGNFPGRFSGRQFSNSRSEMNVSTLELGDSALYLCASSPGQGTDTQYFGPGTRLTVL.

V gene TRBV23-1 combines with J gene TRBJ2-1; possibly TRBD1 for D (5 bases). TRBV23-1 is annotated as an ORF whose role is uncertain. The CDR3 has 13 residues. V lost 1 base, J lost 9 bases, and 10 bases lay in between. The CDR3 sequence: CASSQCRVGEQFF. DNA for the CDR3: TGCGCCAGCAGTCAATGCAGGGTCGGTGAGCAGTTCTTC.

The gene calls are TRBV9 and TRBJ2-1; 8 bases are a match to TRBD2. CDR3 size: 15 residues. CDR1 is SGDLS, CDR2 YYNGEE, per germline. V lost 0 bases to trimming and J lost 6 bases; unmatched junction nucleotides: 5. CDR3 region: CASSVEGTRFNEQFF. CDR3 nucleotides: TGTGCCAGCAGCGTAGAAGGGACTAGGTTCAATGAGCAGTTCTTC.

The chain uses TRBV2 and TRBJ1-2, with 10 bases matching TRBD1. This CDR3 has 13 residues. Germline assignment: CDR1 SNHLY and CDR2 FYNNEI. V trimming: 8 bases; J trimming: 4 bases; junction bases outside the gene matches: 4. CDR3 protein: CASGDRGSYGYTF. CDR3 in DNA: TGTGCCAGCGGGGACAGGGGCTCCTATGGCTACACCTTC.